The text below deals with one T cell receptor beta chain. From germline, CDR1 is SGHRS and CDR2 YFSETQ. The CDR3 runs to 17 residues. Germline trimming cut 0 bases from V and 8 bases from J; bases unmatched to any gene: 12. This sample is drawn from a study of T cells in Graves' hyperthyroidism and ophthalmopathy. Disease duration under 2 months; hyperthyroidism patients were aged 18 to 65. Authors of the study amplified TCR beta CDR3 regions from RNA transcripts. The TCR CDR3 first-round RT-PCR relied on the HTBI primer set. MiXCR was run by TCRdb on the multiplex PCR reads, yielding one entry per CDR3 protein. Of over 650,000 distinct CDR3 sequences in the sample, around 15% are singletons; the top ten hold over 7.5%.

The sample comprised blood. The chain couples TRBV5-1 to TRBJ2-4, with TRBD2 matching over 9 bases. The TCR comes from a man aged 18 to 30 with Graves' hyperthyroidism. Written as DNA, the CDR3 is TGCGCCAGCAGCTTGGTTTTCTCTAGCGGGAACGTAGACATTCAGTACTTC. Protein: CASSLVFSSGNVDIQYF.